This is a list of T cell receptor beta chains from one sample in a study of identical twins. TCRdb re-called the 5' RACE reads through MiXCR, storing one row per CDR3 protein. The data hold around 250,000 distinct CDR3 sequences, with about 12% observed a single time. These data were also filed under a second study, of yellow fever vaccine responses in identical twins.

Material for sequencing was memory (CD45RO+) T cells sorted from blood. The receptors stem from a woman aged 18-29 years in good health. Both conserved end residues are part of each CDR3. The order of the fields is CDR3 protein, V gene, CDR3 length.

cdr3_aa: CATSREAIQETQYF
v_call: TRBV15
cdr3_length: 14

cdr3_aa: CASSQARTGQETQYF
v_call: TRBV4-2
cdr3_length: 15

cdr3_aa: CSARPQGPQETQYF
v_call: TRBV20-1
cdr3_length: 14

cdr3_aa: CSAREGDHSGNTIYF
v_call: TRBV20-1
cdr3_length: 15

cdr3_aa: CSASPPGTGGYGYTF
v_call: TRBV20-1
cdr3_length: 15

cdr3_aa: CASSFFLTDTQYF
v_call: TRBV11-2
cdr3_length: 13

cdr3_aa: CASSQEGTPSRLTDTQYF
v_call: TRBV4-2
cdr3_length: 18

cdr3_aa: CATSEEADSRYTF
v_call: TRBV24-1
cdr3_length: 13

cdr3_aa: CASSLQGQGSVNTQYF
v_call: TRBV7-9
cdr3_length: 16

cdr3_aa: CASSSTDYEQYF
v_call: TRBV7-2
cdr3_length: 12

cdr3_aa: CASRPTEGNTEAFF
v_call: TRBV12-3/TRBV12-4
cdr3_length: 14

cdr3_aa: CASSLGGLNTEAFF
v_call: TRBV12-3/TRBV12-4
cdr3_length: 14

cdr3_aa: CSVNKGLNLNTEAFF
v_call: TRBV29-1
cdr3_length: 15

cdr3_aa: CSASNGVTQPQHF
v_call: TRBV20-1
cdr3_length: 13

cdr3_aa: CASSSGISSGNTIYF
v_call: TRBV7-2
cdr3_length: 15

cdr3_aa: CASSIPGNPGADTQYF
v_call: TRBV19
cdr3_length: 16

cdr3_aa: CASSLRQASYEQYF
v_call: TRBV12-3/TRBV12-4
cdr3_length: 14

cdr3_aa: CASKRTEANYGYTF
v_call: TRBV6-1
cdr3_length: 14

cdr3_aa: CASSPEGQGRDTQYF
v_call: TRBV5-1
cdr3_length: 15

cdr3_aa: CASSLLGAGGPNTQYF
v_call: TRBV7-2
cdr3_length: 16

cdr3_aa: CASSQADSEQYF
v_call: TRBV3-1
cdr3_length: 12

cdr3_aa: CASSSTGVSTDTQYF
v_call: TRBV5-1
cdr3_length: 15

cdr3_aa: CASSSDRGLGTYNEQFF
v_call: TRBV7-9
cdr3_length: 17

cdr3_aa: CSASLGDWAYEQYF
v_call: TRBV20-1
cdr3_length: 14

cdr3_aa: CASSLSNGAPWRFF
v_call: TRBV27
cdr3_length: 14

cdr3_aa: CASSQKVGGTEAFF
v_call: TRBV3-1
cdr3_length: 14

cdr3_aa: CASSTQGQGGETQYF
v_call: TRBV6-2/TRBV6-3
cdr3_length: 15

cdr3_aa: CASSFPLRIRESDEQFF
v_call: TRBV6-5
cdr3_length: 17

cdr3_aa: CASSLYRVTEAFF
v_call: TRBV5-6
cdr3_length: 13

cdr3_aa: CASSFWRAGPPYEQYF
v_call: TRBV27
cdr3_length: 16

cdr3_aa: CASSQEGWESGYTF
v_call: TRBV3-1
cdr3_length: 14

cdr3_aa: CASRGGGTSYEQYF
v_call: TRBV28
cdr3_length: 14

cdr3_aa: CASSATNEAFF
v_call: TRBV28
cdr3_length: 11

cdr3_aa: CASSRDHNTGELFF
v_call: TRBV4-2
cdr3_length: 14